The present T cell receptor beta chain was sequenced within a study of T cells after yellow fever vaccination. This clonotype appeared a few times. The J segment lost 3 bases and the V segment lost 10 bases, leaving 6 bases of the junction unmatched. The CDR3 has 14 amino acids. Germline-derived CDR1 and CDR2 are LNHDA and SQIVND (reference sequence). MiXCR, run by TCRdb on the 5' RACE reads, gives a single entry per CDR3 protein. The sample lists 100,000 or so distinct CDR3 sequences; approximately 9% were seen once. The V and J genes are TRBV19 and TRBJ2-1; TRBD1 matches at 10 bases. The specimen was CD8+ T cells not binding an NS4B(214-222) dextramer, sorted from PBMCs, collected around 15 days after the first yellow fever vaccination. This TCR was sampled from a man younger than 35 who received the YFV17D yellow fever vaccine. CDR3 protein: CATRTGGVYNEQFF. The CDR3 coding sequence is TGTGCCACTCGGACAGGGGGTGTCTACAATGAGCAGTTCTTC.